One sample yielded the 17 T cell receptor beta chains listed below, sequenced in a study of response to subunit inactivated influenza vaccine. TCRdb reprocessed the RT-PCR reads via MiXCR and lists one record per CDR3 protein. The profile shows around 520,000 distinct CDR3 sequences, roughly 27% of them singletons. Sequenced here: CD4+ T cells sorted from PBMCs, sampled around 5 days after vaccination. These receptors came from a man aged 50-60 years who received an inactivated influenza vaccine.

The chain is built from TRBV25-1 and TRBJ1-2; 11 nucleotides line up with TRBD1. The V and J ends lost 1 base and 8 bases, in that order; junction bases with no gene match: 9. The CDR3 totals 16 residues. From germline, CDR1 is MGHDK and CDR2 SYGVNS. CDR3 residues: CASSESGTGGLKGYTF. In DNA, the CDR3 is TGTGCCAGCAGTGAATCCGGGACAGGGGGATTAAAGGGCTACACCTTC.

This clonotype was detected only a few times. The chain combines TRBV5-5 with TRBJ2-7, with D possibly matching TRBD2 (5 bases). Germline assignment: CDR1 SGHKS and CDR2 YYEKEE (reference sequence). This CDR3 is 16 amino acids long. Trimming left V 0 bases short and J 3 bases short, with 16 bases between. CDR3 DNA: TGTGCCAGCAGCTTGGCCCCTTCGGAGGCAGTCTACGAGCAGTACTTC. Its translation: CASSLAPSEAVYEQYF.

In DNA form, the CDR3 reads TGCGCCAGCAGCCAAGATCTATCTGGCTACACCTTC. The encoded protein is CASSQDLSGYTF. The chain couples TRBV4-1 to TRBJ1-2; no clear D. From germline, CDR1 is MGHRA and CDR2 YSYEKL. Deletions cut 0 bases from V and 7 bases from J, with 6 bases between. This CDR3 contains 12 residues.

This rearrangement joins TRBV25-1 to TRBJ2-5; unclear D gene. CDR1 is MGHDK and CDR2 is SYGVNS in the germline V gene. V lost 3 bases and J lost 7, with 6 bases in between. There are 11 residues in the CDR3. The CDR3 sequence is CASSDPVTQYF. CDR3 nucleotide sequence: TGTGCCAGCAGTGACCCCGTGACCCAGTACTTC.

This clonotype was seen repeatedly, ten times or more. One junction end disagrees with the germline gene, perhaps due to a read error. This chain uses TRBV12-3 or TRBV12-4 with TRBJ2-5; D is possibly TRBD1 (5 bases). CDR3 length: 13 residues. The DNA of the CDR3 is TGCGCCAGCAGCAGGGATCTCCAAGAGACCCAGTACTTC. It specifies CASSRDLQETQYF.

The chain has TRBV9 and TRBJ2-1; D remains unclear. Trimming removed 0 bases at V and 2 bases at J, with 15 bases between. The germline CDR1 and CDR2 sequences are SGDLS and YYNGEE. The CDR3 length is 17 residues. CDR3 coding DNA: TGTGCCAGCAGCGTAGCTGGGAATACCGCAACCTACAATGAGCAGTTCTTC. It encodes CASSVAGNTATYNEQFF.

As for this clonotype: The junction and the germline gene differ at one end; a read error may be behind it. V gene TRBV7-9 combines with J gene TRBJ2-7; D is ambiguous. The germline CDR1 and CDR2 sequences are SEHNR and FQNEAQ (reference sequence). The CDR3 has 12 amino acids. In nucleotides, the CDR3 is TGTGCCAGCAGTCAGAGCTCCTACGATCAGTACTTC. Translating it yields CASSQSSYDQYF.

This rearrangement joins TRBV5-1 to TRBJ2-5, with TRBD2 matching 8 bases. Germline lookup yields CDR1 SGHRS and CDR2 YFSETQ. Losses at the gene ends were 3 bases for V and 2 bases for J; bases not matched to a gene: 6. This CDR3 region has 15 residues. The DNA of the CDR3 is TGCGCCAGCAGCTCCCTTGGCGGGGGGCAAGAGACCCAGTACTTC. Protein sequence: CASSSLGGGQETQYF.

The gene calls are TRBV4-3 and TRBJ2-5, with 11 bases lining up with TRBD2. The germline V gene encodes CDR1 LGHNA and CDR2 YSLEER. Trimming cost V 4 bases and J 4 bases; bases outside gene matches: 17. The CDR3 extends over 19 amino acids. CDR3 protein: CASSPLGASGGLARETQYF. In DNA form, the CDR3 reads TGCGCCAGCAGCCCACTTGGGGCTAGCGGGGGGTTGGCGAGAGAGACCCAGTACTTC.

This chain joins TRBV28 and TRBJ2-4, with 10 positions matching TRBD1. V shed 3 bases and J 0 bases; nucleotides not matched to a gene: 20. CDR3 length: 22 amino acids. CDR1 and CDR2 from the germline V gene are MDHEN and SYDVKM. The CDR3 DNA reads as TGTGCCAGCAGTTTCCCCCTTTCTCCGGGACAGGGGACATGGGGAGCCAAAAACATTCAGTACTTC. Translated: CASSFPLSPGQGTWGAKNIQYF. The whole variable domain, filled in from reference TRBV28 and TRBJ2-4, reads DVKVTQSSRYLVKRTGEKVFLECVQDMDHENMFWYRQDPGLGLRLIYFSYDVKMKEKGDIPEGYSVSREKKERFSLILESASTNQTSMYLCASSFPLSPGQGTWGAKNIQYFGAGTRLSVL.

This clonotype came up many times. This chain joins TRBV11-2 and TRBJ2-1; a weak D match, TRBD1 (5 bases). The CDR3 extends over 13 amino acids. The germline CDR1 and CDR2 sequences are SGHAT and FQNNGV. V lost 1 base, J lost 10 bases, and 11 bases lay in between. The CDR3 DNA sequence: TGTGCCAGCAGCTTAGTCTCAGGGTACGAGCAGTTCTTC. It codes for CASSLVSGYEQFF.

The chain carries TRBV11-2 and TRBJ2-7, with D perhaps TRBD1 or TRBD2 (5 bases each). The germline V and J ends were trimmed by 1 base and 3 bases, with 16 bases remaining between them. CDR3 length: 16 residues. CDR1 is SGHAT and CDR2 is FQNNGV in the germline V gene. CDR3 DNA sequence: TGTGCCAGCAGCTTAGCTGGTAGGGCGAGGGGCTACGAGCAGTACTTC. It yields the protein CASSLAGRARGYEQYF. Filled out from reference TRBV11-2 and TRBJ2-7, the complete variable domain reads EAGVAQSPRYKIIEKRQSVAFWCNPISGHATLYWYQQILGQGPKLLIQFQNNGVVDDSQLPKDRFSAERLKGVDSTLKIQPAKLEDSAVYLCASSLAGRARGYEQYFGPGTRLTVT.

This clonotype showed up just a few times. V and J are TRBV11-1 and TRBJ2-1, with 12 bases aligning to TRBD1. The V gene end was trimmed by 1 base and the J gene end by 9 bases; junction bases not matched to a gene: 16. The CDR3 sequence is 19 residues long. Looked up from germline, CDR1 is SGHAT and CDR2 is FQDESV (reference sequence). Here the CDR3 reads CASSLVLITGTGGWSEQFF. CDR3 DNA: TGTGCCAGCAGCTTAGTCCTAATAACCGGGACAGGGGGCTGGAGTGAGCAGTTCTTC.

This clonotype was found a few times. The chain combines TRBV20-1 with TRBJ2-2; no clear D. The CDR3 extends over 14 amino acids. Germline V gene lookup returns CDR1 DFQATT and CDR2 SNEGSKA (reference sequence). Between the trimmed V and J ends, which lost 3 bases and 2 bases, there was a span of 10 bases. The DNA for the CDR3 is TGCAGTGCTAGGAAAGATGCTAACACCGGGGAGCTGTTTTTT. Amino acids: CSARKDANTGELFF.

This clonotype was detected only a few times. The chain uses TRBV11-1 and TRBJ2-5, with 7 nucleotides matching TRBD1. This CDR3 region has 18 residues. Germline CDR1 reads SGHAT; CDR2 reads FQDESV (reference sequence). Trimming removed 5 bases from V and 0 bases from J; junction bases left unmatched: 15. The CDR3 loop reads CASSPPTGIMTYQETQYF. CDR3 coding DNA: TGTGCCAGCAGCCCCCCGACAGGGATCATGACTTACCAAGAGACCCAGTACTTC.

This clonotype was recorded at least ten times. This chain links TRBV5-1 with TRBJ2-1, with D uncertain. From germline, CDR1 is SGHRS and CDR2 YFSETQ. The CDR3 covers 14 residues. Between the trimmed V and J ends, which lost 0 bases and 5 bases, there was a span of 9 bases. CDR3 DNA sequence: TGCGCCAGCAGCTTGGGTAGGATGGACAATGAGCAGTTCTTC. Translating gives CASSLGRMDNEQFF.

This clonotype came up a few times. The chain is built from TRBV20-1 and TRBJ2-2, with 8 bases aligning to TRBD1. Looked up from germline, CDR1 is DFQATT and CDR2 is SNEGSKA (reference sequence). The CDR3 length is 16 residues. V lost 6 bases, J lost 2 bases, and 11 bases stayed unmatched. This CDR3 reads CSADRADRANTGELFF. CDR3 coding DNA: TGCAGTGCCGACCGGGCGGACAGGGCAAACACCGGGGAGCTGTTTTTT.